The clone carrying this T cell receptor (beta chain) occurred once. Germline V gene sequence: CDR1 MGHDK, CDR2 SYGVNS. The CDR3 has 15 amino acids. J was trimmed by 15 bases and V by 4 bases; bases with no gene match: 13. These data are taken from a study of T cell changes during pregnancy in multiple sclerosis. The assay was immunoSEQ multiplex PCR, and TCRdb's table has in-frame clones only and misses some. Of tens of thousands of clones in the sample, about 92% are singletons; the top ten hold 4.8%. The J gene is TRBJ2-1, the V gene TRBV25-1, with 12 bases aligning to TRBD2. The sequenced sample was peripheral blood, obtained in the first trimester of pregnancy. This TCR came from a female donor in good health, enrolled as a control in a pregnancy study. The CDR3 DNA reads TGTGCCAGCAGTGCCGACGGGACTAGCGGGTCCAGGGGGTTCTTC. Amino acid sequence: CASSADGTSGSRGFF.